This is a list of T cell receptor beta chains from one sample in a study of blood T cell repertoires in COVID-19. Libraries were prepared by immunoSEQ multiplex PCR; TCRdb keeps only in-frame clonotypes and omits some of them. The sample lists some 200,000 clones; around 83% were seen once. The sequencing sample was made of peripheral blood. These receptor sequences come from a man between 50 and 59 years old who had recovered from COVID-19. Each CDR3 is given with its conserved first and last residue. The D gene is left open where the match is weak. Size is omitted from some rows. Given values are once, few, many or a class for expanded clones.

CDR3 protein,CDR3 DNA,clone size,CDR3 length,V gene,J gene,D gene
CASSFRDWGFKNIQYF,TGTGCCAGCAGTTTCCGGGACTGGGGGTTCAAAAACATTCAGTACTTC,-,16,TRBV11-2,TRBJ2-4,-
CASSGGTTYEQYF,TGCGCCAGCAGTGGGGGGACAACCTACGAGCAGTACTTC,-,13,TRBV10-2,TRBJ2-7,-
CASREGDEQFF,TGCGCCAGCAGAGAAGGGGATGAGCAGTTCTTC,once,11,TRBV5-1,TRBJ2-1,-
CASRGPGHSNQPQHF,TGTGCCAGCAGAGGACCGGGACATAGTAATCAGCCCCAGCATTTT,-,15,TRBV28,TRBJ1-5,-
CASSEGRPWNQPQHF,TGTGCCAGCAGTGAGGGCAGGCCTTGGAATCAGCCCCAGCATTTT,-,15,TRBV2,TRBJ1-5,-
CASSLGLISGELAKNIQYF,TGTGCCAGCAGCTTAGGACTGATATCAGGGGAACTAGCCAAAAACATTCAGTACTTC,-,19,TRBV7-2,TRBJ2-4,-
CASSGTHSGRTDTQYF,TGTGCCAGCAGTGGAACCCATAGCGGGAGAACAGATACGCAGTATTTT,-,16,TRBV6-2/TRBV6-3,TRBJ2-3,TRBD2
CASSITGDWETQYF,TGTGCCAGCAGCATTACAGGGGATTGGGAGACCCAGTACTTC,-,14,TRBV9,TRBJ2-5,TRBD1
CAIRRTGDVNQPQHF,TGTGCCATCAGGAGGACAGGGGACGTCAATCAGCCCCAGCATTTT,-,15,TRBV10-3,TRBJ1-5,TRBD1
CASSSLRDTQYF,TGTGCCAGCAGTAGCCTCCGGGATACGCAGTATTTT,few,12,TRBV2,TRBJ2-3,-
CASSLGQGNEQFF,TGTGCCAGCAGCTTGGGACAGGGGAATGAGCAGTTCTTC,-,13,TRBV5-4,TRBJ2-1,TRBD1
CATLPQGTSTDTQYF,TGTGCCACCCTGCCGCAGGGTACCTCCACAGATACGCAGTATTTT,-,15,TRBV15,TRBJ2-3,-
CASSRPLTSYEQYF,TGTGCCAGCAGCCGACCCCTGACTAGCTACGAGCAGTACTTC,-,14,TRBV6-7,TRBJ2-7,-
CAWSPGLRQQFF,TGTGCCTGGAGCCCAGGACTGCGGCAGCAGTTCTTC,-,12,TRBV30,TRBJ2-1,-
CASSIGQGPPKGYTF,TGTGCCAGTAGTATTGGGCAGGGGCCCCCCAAGGGCTACACCTTC,-,15,TRBV19,TRBJ1-2,-
CASSLSAGTSGNYEQYF,TGTGCCAGCAGTTTAAGCGCTGGGACTAGCGGGAACTACGAGCAGTACTTC,-,17,TRBV27,TRBJ2-7,TRBD2
CASSPRTGDNSPLHF,TGTGCCAGCTCACCACGGACAGGGGATAATTCACCCCTCCACTTT,-,15,TRBV18,TRBJ1-6,TRBD1
CASSLEGRGTEAFF,TGTGCCAGCAGTTTAGAGGGGAGGGGGACTGAAGCTTTCTTT,once,14,TRBV27,TRBJ1-1,-
CASSLNQWSYGYTF,TGTGCCAGCAGTTTAAATCAGTGGAGCTATGGCTACACCTTC,-,14,TRBV28,TRBJ1-2,-
CASSFSRQHNQPQHF,TGTGCCAGCAGTTTTAGCCGGCAGCACAATCAGCCCCAGCATTTT,-,15,TRBV28,TRBJ1-5,-
CASRGRQEIGYGYTF,TGTGCCAGCAGAGGTAGACAGGAGATTGGTTATGGCTACACCTTC,-,15,TRBV2,TRBJ1-2,-
CASSLYSGSSGAYEQYF,TGTGCCAGCAGTTTATATAGCGGAAGTTCCGGGGCCTACGAGCAGTACTTC,-,17,TRBV27,TRBJ2-7,-
CASSTDRGSYGYTF,TGTGCCAGCAGTACCGACAGGGGAAGCTATGGCTACACCTTC,-,14,TRBV6-5,TRBJ1-2,TRBD1
CASSQDGGGTPYEQYF,TGTGCCAGCAGCCAAGATGGGGGGGGTACCCCCTACGAGCAGTACTTC,-,16,TRBV14,TRBJ2-7,TRBD2
CASSPRTGSDEQYF,TGTGCCAGCAGCCCCCGGACAGGGTCAGACGAGCAGTACTTC,-,14,TRBV9,TRBJ2-7,TRBD1
CASSPGLVSYEQYF,TGTGCCAGCAGTCCGGGACTAGTTTCCTACGAGCAGTACTTC,-,14,TRBV2,TRBJ2-7,TRBD2
CASIRSDRVRSEAFF,TGTGCCAGCATCCGCTCTGACAGGGTCCGGTCTGAAGCTTTCTTT,-,15,TRBV2,TRBJ1-1,TRBD1
CSGSGIGYNEQFF,TGCAGCGGAAGCGGGATAGGCTACAATGAGCAGTTCTTC,-,13,TRBV29-1,TRBJ2-1,TRBD2
CASKGSGRLYEQYF,TGTGCCAGCAAGGGTAGCGGGAGATTATACGAGCAGTACTTC,-,14,TRBV28,TRBJ2-7,TRBD2
CASSYDRARSDTQYF,TGTGCCAGCAGTTATGACAGGGCGAGGTCAGATACGCAGTATTTT,-,15,TRBV5-4,TRBJ2-3,TRBD1
CASSLRSRDRGYGYTF,TGTGCCAGCAGTTTACGCTCCCGGGACAGGGGGTATGGCTACACCTTC,-,16,TRBV27,TRBJ1-2,TRBD1
CASSPGDTTQETQYF,TGTGCCAGCTCACCAGGTGACACCACCCAAGAGACCCAGTACTTC,-,15,TRBV18,TRBJ2-5,-
CASSPPGQGIYNEQFF,TGTGCCAGCAGCCCGCCCGGACAGGGGATCTACAATGAGCAGTTCTTC,-,16,TRBV7-8,TRBJ2-1,TRBD1
CATSRSRTGWTEAFF,TGTGCCACCAGCAGATCCCGGACAGGGTGGACTGAAGCTTTCTTT,-,15,TRBV15,TRBJ1-1,TRBD1
CASSLAGGDFGYEQYF,TGTGCCAGCAGCTTAGCCGGGGGGGATTTCGGCTACGAGCAGTACTTC,-,16,TRBV11-2,TRBJ2-7,TRBD2
CASRALAGLGARNEQFF,TGTGCCAGCAGGGCACTAGCGGGCCTCGGGGCACGTAATGAGCAGTTCTTC,-,17,TRBV28,TRBJ2-1,TRBD2
CASSPLGLQDNEQFF,TGTGCCAGCAGCCCATTGGGACTACAGGACAATGAGCAGTTCTTC,-,15,TRBV7-9,TRBJ2-1,TRBD2
CASGRAGETQYF,TGTGCCAGCGGGAGGGCCGGGGAGACCCAGTACTTC,-,12,TRBV7-9,TRBJ2-5,TRBD2
CATSSNYKKGGDGNTIYF,TGTGCCACCAGCAGCAACTATAAGAAGGGAGGGGACGGAAACACCATATATTTT,once,18,TRBV15,TRBJ1-3,-
CASDRAGSNEKLFF,TGTGCCAGCGACAGGGCAGGGTCGAATGAAAAACTGTTTTTT,-,14,TRBV7-9,TRBJ1-4,TRBD1
CASIQGQGYSNQPQHF,TGTGCCAGTATCCAGGGACAGGGCTATAGCAATCAGCCCCAGCATTTT,-,16,TRBV19,TRBJ1-5,TRBD1